The entry below describes one T cell receptor (beta chain). Its antigen has not been determined. No qualities accompany the bases; no much larger clone lies one base away. RNA was extracted using the RNeasy kit, and roughly 0.45 to 1 microgram was reverse transcribed with random hexamers. TCR beta CDR3 regions were amplified with the immunoSEQ multiplex PCR assay covering 54 Vbeta and 13 Jbeta segments. Bias from PCR amplification was corrected by using a synthetic template baseline for primer optimization and for computational correction. Regarding the original processing steps: Only productive sequences were kept, with reads annotated to V, D and J genes according to IMGT and analyzed in immunoSEQ Analyzer. Clonality was calculated as one minus the Shannon entropy normalized by log2 of the number of productive unique sequences. Public and private clones were assessed among the 100 most prevalent clones of each patient and control. Clones were defined as Susac-specific if absent from the healthy and MS cohorts, from over a thousand published viral clones and from other ImmuneACCESS disease sequences. TCRdb handled the public reads itself, with Q25 trimming in fastp and clone calling in MiXCR, and kept productive beta chains. Rows matching on CDR3 protein sequence are summarized as one entry with the most common DNA and genes. These V and J calls originate from TCRdb's pipeline instead of the authors' own analysis. The sample has approximately 160,000 distinct CDR3 sequences on record, 94% of them singletons. The top ten clones comprise roughly 0.099% of the sample.

Per the germline V gene (reference sequence), MNHEY is the CDR1 and SMNVEV is the CDR2. V was cut back by 5 bases and J by 4 bases, leaving a gap of 17 bases between them. The CDR3 goes from the cysteine to the phenylalanine over 15 residues. The only DNA kept is the CDR3, 45 bases in frame from the first base. This record belongs to a study of CD8 T cells in Susac syndrome (dated by TCRdb to 2018 to 2020). About the investigation overall: Repertoire sequencing was used to test whether CD8+ T cell activation and differentiation in Susac syndrome was antigen driven. Beyond this particular receptor, the publication reports: The study acknowledged that relatively few individuals were included in the TCR sequencing and HLA analysis.

Peripheral blood CD8+ and CD4+ T cells from healthy donors, Susac syndrome patients and multiple sclerosis patients were profiled using high-throughput TCR beta sequencing. The multiple sclerosis controls were treatment-naive patients who had stable or active relapsing-remitting disease and met the revised McDonald criteria. Bulk CD8+ and CD4+ T cells were purified by magnetic negative isolation, while CD8+ TEMRA cells were enriched using FACS. Blood was collected in EDTA tubes and processed within 24 hours, with PBMCs isolated through density gradient centrifugation. PBMCs intended for TCR sequencing were cryopreserved in liquid nitrogen and thawed later in a water bath at 37 degrees C. Purity of sorted or isolated CD4+, CD8+ and CD8+ TEMRA cells was at least 90%.

The sequence was obtained from a human donor with multiple sclerosis. Sequenced input: CD4+ T cells from PBMCs. This chain is built from TRBV27 and TRBJ1-2; 5 matching bases give a weak D call of TRBD1. This receptor has the CDR3 CASSLTPTVGYGYTF. The DNA is as follows: TGTGCCAGCAGTCTGACCCCGACAGTTGGCTATGGCTACACCTTC.